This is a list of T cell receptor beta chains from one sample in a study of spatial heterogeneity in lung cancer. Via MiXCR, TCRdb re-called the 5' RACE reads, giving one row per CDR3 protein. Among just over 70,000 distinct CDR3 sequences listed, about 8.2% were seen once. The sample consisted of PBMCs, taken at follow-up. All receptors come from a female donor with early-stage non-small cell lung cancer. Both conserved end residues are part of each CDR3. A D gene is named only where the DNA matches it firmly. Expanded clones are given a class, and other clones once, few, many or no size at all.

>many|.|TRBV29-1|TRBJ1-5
TGCAGCGTACGGGGCGATAGCAATCAGCCCCAGCATTTT
CSVRGDSNQPQHF
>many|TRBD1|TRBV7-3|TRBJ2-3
TGTGCCAGCAGCTTAATCGGACAGGGAACCCCAGATACGCAGTATTTT
CASSLIGQGTPDTQYF
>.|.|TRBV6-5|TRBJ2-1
TGTGCCAGCAGTTACTCGGCGGGGTACTACAATGAGCAGTTCTTC
CASSYSAGYYNEQFF
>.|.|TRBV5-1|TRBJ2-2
TGCGCCAGCAGGTCAGGGGAACCCCACACCGGGGAGCTGTTTTTT
CASRSGEPHTGELFF
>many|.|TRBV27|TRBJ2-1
TGTGCCAGCAGTTTTGTCGGTGACCCGGGGCAGTTCTTC
CASSFVGDPGQFF
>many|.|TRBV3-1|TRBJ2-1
TGTGCCAGCAGCGGGGGTGAAGAGCAGTTCTTC
CASSGGEEQFF
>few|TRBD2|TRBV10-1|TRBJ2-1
TGCGCCAGCAGTGACCGGGGGGTTTACAATGAGCAGTTCTTC
CASSDRGVYNEQFF
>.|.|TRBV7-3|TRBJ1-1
TGTGCCAGCAGCTTAAGGTGGTACACTGAAGCTTTCTTT
CASSLRWYTEAFF
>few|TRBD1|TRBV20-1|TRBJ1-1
TGCAGTGCCCCCCTGGGGACAGGCGGGACTGAAGCTTTCTTT
CSAPLGTGGTEAFF
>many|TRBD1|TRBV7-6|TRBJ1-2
TGTGCCAGCAGCATAGGACAGGGAGCGGATGGCTACACCTTC
CASSIGQGADGYTF
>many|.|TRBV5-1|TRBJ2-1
TGCGCCAGCACGGCTTCCGACAATGAGCAGTTCTTC
CASTASDNEQFF
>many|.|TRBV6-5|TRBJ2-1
TGTGCCAGCACCCACTACAGGGGAGGAACCTACAATGAGCAGTTCTTC
CASTHYRGGTYNEQFF
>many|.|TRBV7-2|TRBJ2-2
TGTGCCAGTAGAACACTGCCCGGGGAGCTGTTTTTT
CASRTLPGELFF
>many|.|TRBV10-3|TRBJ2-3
TGTGCCATCGGGGGGGGCATCGGGCCAGATACGCAGTATTTT
CAIGGGIGPDTQYF
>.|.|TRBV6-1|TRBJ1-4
TGTGCCATAGGACGGAACCTAGGTGAAAAACTGTTTTTT
CAIGRNLGEKLFF
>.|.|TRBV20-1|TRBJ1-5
TGCAGTGCCCCCGGGCGGGGCAATCAGCCCCAGCATTTT
CSAPGRGNQPQHF
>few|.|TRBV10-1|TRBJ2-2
TGCGCCAGCAGTGAGTCGAGCGAAGGAGGGGAGCTGTTTTTT
CASSESSEGGELFF
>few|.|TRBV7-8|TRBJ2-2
TGTGCCAGCAGCTTCGGGGGCGATTGCGCCGGGGAGCTGTTTTTT
CASSFGGDCAGELFF
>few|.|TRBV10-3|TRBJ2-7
TGTGCCACAGTACGGGATGCCCCCTACGAGCAGTACTTC
CATVRDAPYEQYF
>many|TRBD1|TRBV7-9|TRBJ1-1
TGTGCCAGCAGCCGGCGGACAGGGGACACTGAAGCTTTCTTT
CASSRRTGDTEAFF
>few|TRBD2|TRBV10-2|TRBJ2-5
TGCGCCAGCAGTGAGTCGACTAGCGGGACCCAGTACTTC
CASSESTSGTQYF
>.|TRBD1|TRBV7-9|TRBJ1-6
TGTGCCAGCAGCTTCAATGGACAGGGTGGGTCCCTCCACTTT
CASSFNGQGGSLHF
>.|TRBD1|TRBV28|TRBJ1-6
TGTGCCAGCAGTTTAGGAGGGACAGGAAATTCACCCCTCCACTTT
CASSLGGTGNSPLHF
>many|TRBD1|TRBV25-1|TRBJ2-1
TGTGCCAGCAGGCGACAGGGTCCCAATGAGCAGTTCTTC
CASRRQGPNEQFF
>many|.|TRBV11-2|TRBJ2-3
TGTGCCAGCAGCGTGACCACAGATACGCAGTATTTT
CASSVTTDTQYF
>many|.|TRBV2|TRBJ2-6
TGTGCCAGCAGTGAAGAAACGGGCAGGGAGGCCAACGTCCTGACTTTC
CASSEETGREANVLTF
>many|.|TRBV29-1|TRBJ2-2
TGCAGCGTTGCGATATACGACATCCGTCCCGGGGAGCTGTTTTTT
CSVAIYDIRPGELFF
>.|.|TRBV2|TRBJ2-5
TGTGCCAGCATTAGGGACCACCAAGAGACCCAGTACTTC
CASIRDHQETQYF
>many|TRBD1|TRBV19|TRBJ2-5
TGTGCCAGTACCGTCGGACAGGGGAGACAAGAGACCCAGTACTTC
CASTVGQGRQETQYF
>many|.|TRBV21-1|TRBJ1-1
TGTGCCAGCGGGGACGGTGGGGCGACTGAAGCTTTCTTT
CASGDGGATEAFF
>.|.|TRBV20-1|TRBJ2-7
TGCAGTGCGCAACAACAGGGATTACTCTACGAGCAGTACTTC
CSAQQQGLLYEQYF
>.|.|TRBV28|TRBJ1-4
TGTGCCAGCACCCCACCCGGGAGCACTAATGAAAAACTGTTTTTT
CASTPPGSTNEKLFF
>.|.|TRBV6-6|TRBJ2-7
TGTGCCAGCAGTTACAGTCACACGGGAAGGGACGAGCAGTACTTC
CASSYSHTGRDEQYF
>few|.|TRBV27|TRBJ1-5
TGTGCCAGCAGTTACAGGGCCGGGTGGAATCAGCCCCAGCATTTT
CASSYRAGWNQPQHF
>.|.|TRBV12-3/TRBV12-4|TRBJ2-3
TGTGCCAGCAGTTTGGGAGACACAGATACGCAGTATTTT
CASSLGDTDTQYF
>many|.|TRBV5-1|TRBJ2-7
TGCGCCAGCAGCTTGGAATTCGTCAGGGTGCAGTACTTC
CASSLEFVRVQYF
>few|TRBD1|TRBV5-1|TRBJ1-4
TGCGCCAGCAGCCCGGACGGGACAGAGAATGAAAAACTGTTTTTT
CASSPDGTENEKLFF
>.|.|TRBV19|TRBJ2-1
TGTGCCAGTAAAGGTTTAAGGTTCCACAATGAGCAGTTCTTC
CASKGLRFHNEQFF
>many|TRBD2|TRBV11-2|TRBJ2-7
TGTGCCAGCAGCTTGGGAGTAGGGACTACCTACGAGCAGTACTTC
CASSLGVGTTYEQYF
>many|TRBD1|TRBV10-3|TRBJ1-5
TGTGCCATCAGTGATCGACAGGGTCCCAATCAGCCCCAGCATTTT
CAISDRQGPNQPQHF
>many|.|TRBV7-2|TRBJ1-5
TGTGCCAGCAGCACGGGGGGAGTGAGCAATCAGCCCCAGCATTTT
CASSTGGVSNQPQHF
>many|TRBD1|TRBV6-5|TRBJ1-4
TGTGCCAGCAGAACGGACAGGGGTCCGATAGAAAAACTGTTTTTT
CASRTDRGPIEKLFF
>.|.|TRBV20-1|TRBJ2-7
TGCAGTGCTACAGTGAGCTCCTACGAGCAGTACTTC
CSATVSSYEQYF